This paragraph reports one TCR beta chain. Germline V gene data show CDR1 as SGHRS and CDR2 as YFSETQ. Between the trimmed V and J ends, which lost 0 bases and 3 bases, there was a span of 19 bases. This CDR3 comprises 17 residues. Together with a sample-barcoded 5' primer, a J-beta primer mix was included in a second PCR lasting about 7 to 12 cycles. From the 5' RACE reads, TCRdb called clonotypes with MiXCR, one entry per CDR3 protein. The sample shows about 840,000 distinct CDR3 sequences, almost 30% of them seen only once. The data stem from a study of blood T cells in healthy people across ages. This sample was also put to use in a study of T cells of mothers and their children.

The source material was blood. The chain joins TRBV5-1 to TRBJ2-7; either TRBD1 or TRBD2 may fit D (6 bases each). The clonotype comes from a middle-aged woman in good health. CDR3 sequence reads: CASSLGSGSQGFYEQYF. The CDR3 region has the DNA TGCGCCAGCAGCTTGGGGTCCGGGAGCCAGGGGTTCTACGAGCAGTACTTC. Full variable domain (missing parts from reference TRBV5-1 and TRBJ2-7): KAGVTQTPRYLIKTRGQQVTLSCSPISGHRSVSWYQQTPGQGLQFLFEYFSETQRNKGNFPGRFSGRQFSNSRSEMNVSTLELGDSALYLCASSLGSGSQGFYEQYFGPGTRLTVT.